These T cell receptor beta chains were read from a single sample in a study of OX40 agonist ivuxolimab in advanced cancers. Clones were sequenced by immunoSEQ multiplex PCR, and TCRdb holds only the in-frame ones, with some missing. Of around 75,000 clones listed, around nine tenths are singletons. The sequencing used CD4+ or CD8+ T cells sorted from blood, collected in a trial of the OX40 agonist ivuxolimab. These receptors were collected from an adult with an advanced solid tumor such as melanoma, head and neck, liver or kidney cancer. Both conserved end residues are part of each CDR3. Fields, in order: V gene, D gene, J gene, clone size, CDR3 protein, CDR3 DNA. The D gene is left open where the match is weak. Rows may omit the clone size; those that give it use once, few, many or a size class.

TRBV7-9	NA	TRBJ2-7	NA	CASSLALGFSAGEQYF	TGTGCCAGCAGCTTAGCGTTAGGGTTCTCAGCCGGAGAGCAGTACTTC
TRBV7-7	NA	TRBJ2-2	NA	CASSSGGSGELFF	TGTGCTAGCAGCTCAGGGGGGTCCGGGGAGCTGTTTTTT
TRBV6-1	NA	TRBJ2-7	NA	CASSTTGANYEQYF	TGTGCCAGCAGTACCACCGGGGCGAACTACGAGCAGTACTTC
TRBV7-6	NA	TRBJ1-2	NA	CASSGARVLEDGYTF	TGTGCCAGCAGCGGGGCCCGGGTTCTTGAAGATGGCTACACCTTC
TRBV4-2	NA	TRBJ1-4	few	CASSQDNRAIEKLFF	TGTGCCAGCAGCCAAGATAACAGGGCGATTGAAAAACTGTTTTTT
TRBV28	TRBD1	TRBJ1-5	NA	CASSWDRGDQPQHF	TGTGCCAGCAGTTGGGACAGGGGGGATCAGCCCCAGCATTTT
TRBV6-5	TRBD1	TRBJ2-3	NA	CASSRQGSSTDTQYF	TGTGCCAGCAGCCGACAGGGGTCGAGCACAGATACGCAGTATTTT
TRBV9	NA	TRBJ2-1	NA	CASSVDPLGGVAEQFF	TGTGCCAGCAGCGTAGATCCTCTAGGGGGGGTTGCTGAGCAGTTCTTC
TRBV6-1	NA	TRBJ2-7	NA	CASSPSGISEQYF	TGTGCCAGCAGTCCTTCAGGGATTTCCGAGCAGTACTTC
TRBV12-5	TRBD1	TRBJ1-3	once	CASGLALLGQGINTIYF	TGTGCTAGTGGTTTGGCTCTCCTAGGACAGGGAATAAACACCATATATTTT
TRBV7-2	NA	TRBJ1-1	NA	CASSPQALENTEAFF	TGTGCCAGCAGCCCCCAGGCCCTAGAGAACACTGAAGCTTTCTTT
TRBV7-8	TRBD1	TRBJ1-2	NA	CASSLAQGDSNFNYGYTF	TGTGCCAGCAGCTTAGCCCAGGGGGACAGTAACTTTAACTATGGCTACACCTTC
TRBV19	NA	TRBJ2-1	NA	CASSSLGRSKYNEQFF	TGTGCCAGTAGTTCCCTAGGCAGGTCCAAATACAATGAGCAGTTCTTC
TRBV5-6	NA	TRBJ2-3	NA	CASSLYGSTDTQYF	TGTGCCAGCAGCTTGTACGGGAGCACAGATACGCAGTATTTT
TRBV4-1	NA	TRBJ2-1	NA	CASRGTWGGGEQFF	TGCGCCAGCAGAGGGACCTGGGGAGGGGGCGAGCAGTTCTTC
TRBV27	NA	TRBJ2-2	NA	CASSLSGNIGELFF	TGTGCCAGCAGTTTATCGGGGAACATCGGGGAGCTGTTTTTT
TRBV5-6	NA	TRBJ2-5	NA	CASSLNRLGETQYF	TGTGCCAGCAGCTTGAACCGCCTAGGGGAGACCCAGTACTTC
TRBV28	NA	TRBJ1-4	NA	CASLGRGGYEKLFF	TGTGCCAGCTTGGGGAGGGGAGGATACGAAAAACTGTTTTTT
TRBV2	NA	TRBJ2-7	NA	CASSEFGSGPYEQYF	TGTGCCAGCAGTGAATTTGGGTCAGGGCCCTACGAGCAGTACTTC
TRBV28	NA	TRBJ1-2	NA	CASTPSGGYYGYTF	TGTGCCAGCACCCCGAGCGGGGGGTACTATGGCTACACCTTC
TRBV5-1	NA	TRBJ2-2	NA	CASSPQATNTGELFF	TGCGCCAGCAGTCCGCAGGCCACGAACACCGGGGAGCTGTTTTTT
TRBV5-6	NA	TRBJ2-3	NA	CASSALGTTDTQYF	TGTGCCAGCAGCGCGTTAGGGACCACAGATACGCAGTATTTT
TRBV18	TRBD1	TRBJ1-4	few	CASSPTPSTGVEKLFF	TGTGCCAGCTCACCTACTCCTTCAACAGGGGTTGAAAAACTGTTTTTT
TRBV5-6	NA	TRBJ2-6	NA	CASSWGYSGANVLTF	TGTGCCAGCAGCTGGGGCTACTCTGGGGCCAACGTCCTGACTTTC
TRBV4-2	NA	TRBJ1-2	NA	CASSTVAGEGYTF	TGTGCCAGCAGCACAGTGGCAGGGGAGGGCTACACCTTC
TRBV5-1	NA	TRBJ1-1	NA	CASSLVRGGDTEAFF	TGCGCCAGCAGCTTGGTGAGGGGGGGAGACACTGAAGCTTTCTTT
TRBV5-1	NA	TRBJ2-5	NA	CASSKGSDETQYF	TGCGCCAGCAGCAAGGGGTCGGATGAGACCCAGTACTTC
TRBV7-9	NA	TRBJ1-3	NA	CASSLGNPGNTIYF	TGTGCCAGCAGCTTAGGCAACCCTGGAAACACCATATATTTT
TRBV27	TRBD2	TRBJ2-5	NA	CASSLSLAGIETQYF	TGTGCCAGCAGTTTATCCCTAGCGGGAATAGAGACCCAGTACTTC
TRBV6-6	NA	TRBJ2-3	NA	CASSPGDTQYF	TGTGCCAGCAGTCCGGGGGATACGCAGTATTTT
TRBV11-2	TRBD1	TRBJ2-7	NA	CASSSDPNIEGQYTYEQYF	TGTGCCAGCAGCTCAGATCCTAACATCGAGGGACAGTACACCTACGAGCAGTACTTC
TRBV30	NA	TRBJ1-5	few	CAWSVRDDQPQHF	TGTGCCTGGAGTGTACGAGATGATCAGCCCCAGCATTTT
TRBV15	NA	TRBJ2-7	NA	CATGLYGDNEQYF	TGTGCCACCGGGTTGTACGGGGATAACGAGCAGTACTTC
TRBV5-5	NA	TRBJ1-1	NA	CASSLASVAEGNTEAFF	TGTGCCAGCAGCTTGGCCAGCGTCGCGGAGGGGAACACTGAAGCTTTCTTT
TRBV20-1	NA	TRBJ2-1	NA	CSALYNEQFF	TGCAGTGCTCTCTACAATGAGCAGTTCTTC
TRBV10-3	NA	TRBJ1-1	NA	CAISESGEVRTEAFF	TGTGCCATCAGTGAGTCGGGGGAAGTAAGAACTGAAGCTTTCTTT
TRBV5-1	TRBD2	TRBJ2-1	NA	CASSLDLAGGNEQFF	TGCGCCAGCAGCTTGGACCTAGCGGGCGGTAATGAGCAGTTCTTC